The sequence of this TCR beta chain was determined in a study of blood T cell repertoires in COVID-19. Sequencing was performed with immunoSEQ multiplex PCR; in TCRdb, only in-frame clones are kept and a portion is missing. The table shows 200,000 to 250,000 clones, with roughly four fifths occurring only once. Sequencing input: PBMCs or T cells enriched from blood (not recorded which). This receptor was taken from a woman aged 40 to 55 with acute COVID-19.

CDR3 DNA sequence: TGTGCCAGCAGCTTAGAAGCAATGGCTAATGAAAAACTGTTTTTT. Its protein product is CASSLEAMANEKLFF. V and J are TRBV7-2 and TRBJ1-4, with D unclear. The CDR3 totals 15 residues. The V gene's germline CDR1 is SGHTA and CDR2 FQGNSA. Trimming stripped 1 base from V and 3 bases from J, with 9 bases between.